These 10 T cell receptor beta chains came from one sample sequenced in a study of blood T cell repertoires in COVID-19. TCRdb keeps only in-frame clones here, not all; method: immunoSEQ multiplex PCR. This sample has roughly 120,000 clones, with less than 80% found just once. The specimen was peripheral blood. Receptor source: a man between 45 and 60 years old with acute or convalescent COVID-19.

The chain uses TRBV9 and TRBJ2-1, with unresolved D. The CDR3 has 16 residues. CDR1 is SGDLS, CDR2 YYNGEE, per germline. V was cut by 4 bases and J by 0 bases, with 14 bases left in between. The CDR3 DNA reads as TGTGCCAGCAGCCCCCGTCGTCGCAGCTCCTACAATGAGCAGTTCTTC. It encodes CASSPRRRSSYNEQFF. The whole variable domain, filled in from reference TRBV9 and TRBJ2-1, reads DSGVTQTPKHLITATGQRVTLRCSPRSGDLSVYWYQQSLDQGLQFLIQYYNGEERAKGNILERFSAQQFPDLHSELNLSSLELGDSALYFCASSPRRRSSYNEQFFGPGTRLTVL.

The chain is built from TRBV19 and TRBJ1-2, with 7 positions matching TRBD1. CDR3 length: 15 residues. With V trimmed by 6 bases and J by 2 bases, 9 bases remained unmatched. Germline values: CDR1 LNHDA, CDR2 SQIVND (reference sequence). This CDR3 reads CASSRAGTVNYGYTF. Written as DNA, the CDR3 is TGTGCCAGTAGCCGAGCCGGGACAGTAAACTATGGCTACACCTTC.

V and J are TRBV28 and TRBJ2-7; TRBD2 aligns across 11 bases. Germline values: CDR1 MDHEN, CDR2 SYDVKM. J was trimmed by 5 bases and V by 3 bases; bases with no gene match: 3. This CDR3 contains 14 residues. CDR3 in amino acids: CASSFSGRANEQYF. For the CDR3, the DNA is TGTGCCAGCAGTTTTAGCGGGAGGGCCAACGAGCAGTACTTC.

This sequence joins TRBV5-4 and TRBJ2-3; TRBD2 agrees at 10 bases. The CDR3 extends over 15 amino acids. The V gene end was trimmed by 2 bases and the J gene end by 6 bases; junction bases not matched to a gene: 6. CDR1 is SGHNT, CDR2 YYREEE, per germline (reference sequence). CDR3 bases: TGTGCCAGCAGCTTTCCGGGACTAGCGACGGATACGCAGTATTTT. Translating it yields CASSFPGLATDTQYF.

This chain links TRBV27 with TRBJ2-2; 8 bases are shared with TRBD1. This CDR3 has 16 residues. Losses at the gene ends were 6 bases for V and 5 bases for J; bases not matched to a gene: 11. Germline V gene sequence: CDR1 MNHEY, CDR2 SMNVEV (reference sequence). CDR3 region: CASRDLGQGKTGELFF. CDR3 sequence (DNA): TGTGCCAGCAGAGACCTCGGACAGGGAAAGACCGGGGAGCTGTTTTTT.

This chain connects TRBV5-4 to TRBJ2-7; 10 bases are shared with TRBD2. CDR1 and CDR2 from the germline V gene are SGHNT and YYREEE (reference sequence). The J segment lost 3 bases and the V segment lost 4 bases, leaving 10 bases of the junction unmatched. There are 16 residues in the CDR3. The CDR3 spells CASSKKLAGIYYEQYF. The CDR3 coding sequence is TGTGCCAGCAGCAAAAAACTAGCGGGAATATACTACGAGCAGTACTTC.

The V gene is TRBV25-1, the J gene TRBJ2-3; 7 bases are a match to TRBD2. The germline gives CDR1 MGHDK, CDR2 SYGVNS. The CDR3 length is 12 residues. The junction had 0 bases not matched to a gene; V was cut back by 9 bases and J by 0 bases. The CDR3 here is CASSGSTDTQYF. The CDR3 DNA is TGTGCCAGTAGCGGGAGCACAGATACGCAGTATTTT.

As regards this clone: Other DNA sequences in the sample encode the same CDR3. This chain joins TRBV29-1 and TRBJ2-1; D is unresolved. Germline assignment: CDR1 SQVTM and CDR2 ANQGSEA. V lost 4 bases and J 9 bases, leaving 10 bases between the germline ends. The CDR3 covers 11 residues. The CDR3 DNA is TGCAGCGTTGTGCGAGGCGGTGAGCAGTTCTTC. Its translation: CSVVRGGEQFF.

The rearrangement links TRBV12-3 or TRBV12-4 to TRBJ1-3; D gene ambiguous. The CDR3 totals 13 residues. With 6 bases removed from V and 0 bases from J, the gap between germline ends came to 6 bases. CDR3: CASSVISGNTIYF. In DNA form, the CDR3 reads TGTGCCAGCAGCGTAATCTCTGGAAACACCATATATTTT.

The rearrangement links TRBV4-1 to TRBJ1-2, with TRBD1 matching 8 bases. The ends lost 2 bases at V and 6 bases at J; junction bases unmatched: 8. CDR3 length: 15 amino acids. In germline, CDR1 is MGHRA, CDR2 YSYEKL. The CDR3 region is CASSQPLDRGNGYTF. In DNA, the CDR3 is TGCGCCAGCAGCCAACCTCTAGACAGGGGAAATGGCTACACCTTC.